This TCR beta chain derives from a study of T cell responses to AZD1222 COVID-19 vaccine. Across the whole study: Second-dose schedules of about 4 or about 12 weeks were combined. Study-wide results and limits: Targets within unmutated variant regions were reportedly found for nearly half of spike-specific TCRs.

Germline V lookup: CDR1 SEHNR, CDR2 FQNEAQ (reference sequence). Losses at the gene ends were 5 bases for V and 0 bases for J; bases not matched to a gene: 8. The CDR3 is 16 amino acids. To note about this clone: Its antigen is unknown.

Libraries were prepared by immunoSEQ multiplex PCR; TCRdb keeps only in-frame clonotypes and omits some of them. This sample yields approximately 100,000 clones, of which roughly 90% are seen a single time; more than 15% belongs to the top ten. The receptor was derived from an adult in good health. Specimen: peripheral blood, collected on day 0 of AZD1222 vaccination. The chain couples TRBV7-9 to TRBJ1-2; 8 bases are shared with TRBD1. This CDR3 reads CASSPDRGRTNYGYTF. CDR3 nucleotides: TGTGCCAGCAGCCCCGACAGGGGACGGACTAACTATGGCTACACCTTC.